The next 24 T cell receptor beta chains were all read from a single sample in a study of CD8+ T cells in alopecia areata. Indicated treatment: oral pan-JAK inhibitor, 5-10 mg twice daily. cDNA reverse transcribed from extracted RNA served as the sequencing template. Clones were read by immunoSEQ multiplex PCR, and TCRdb kept only the in-frame ones, dropping some. The sample holds 40,000 to 50,000 clones, about three fifths seen once. The sequences come from CD8+ T cells sorted from blood, collected at week 4, from a patient treated with tofacitinib. The receptors come from a human donor with alopecia areata.

The gene calls are TRBV4-3 and TRBJ2-4; possible D gene TRBD2, 5 bases. CDR1 is LGHNA and CDR2 is YSLEER in the germline V gene. Trimming removed 0 bases at V and 8 bases at J, with 14 bases between. This CDR3 is built from 15 residues. CDR3 sequence: CASSQDAGRHDIQYF. CDR3 DNA: TGCGCCAGCAGCCAAGATGCGGGCCGACACGACATTCAGTACTTC.

A single count supports this clone. The chain employs TRBV29-1 and TRBJ2-5; tentative D call: TRBD2 (5 bases). The CDR3 length is 13 residues. From germline, CDR1 is SQVTM and CDR2 ANQGSEA. V was cut by 4 bases and J by 5 bases, with 14 bases left in between. The CDR3 DNA reads as TGCAGCGTTGCGGAGGCGGGTGAGGAGACCCAGTACTTC. As protein: CSVAEAGEETQYF.

This clone was observed once. Here the CDR3 reads CASSYSSGNIQYF. For the CDR3, the DNA is TGTGCCAGCAGTTACTCCAGTGGAAACATTCAGTACTTC. This chain joins TRBV27 and TRBJ2-4; D ambiguous. Deletions cut 4 bases from V and 6 bases from J, with 10 bases between. Germline V gene sequence: CDR1 MNHEY, CDR2 SMNVEV (reference sequence). This CDR3 spans 13 amino acids.

The V call is TRBV30, the J call TRBJ2-1; D is possibly TRBD2 (6 bases). The CDR3 runs 13 residues. Trimming shortened V by 2 bases and J by 8 bases, and 13 bases separated the two germline ends. The germline V gene has CDR1 GTSNPN and CDR2 SVGIG (reference sequence). This CDR3 is CAWSSGGEDEQFF. CDR3 sequence (DNA): TGTGCCTGGAGTTCTGGTGGGGAGGATGAGCAGTTCTTC.

This chain links TRBV29-1 with TRBJ2-7, with D perhaps matching TRBD1 or TRBD2 (6 bases each). The CDR3 extends over 12 amino acids. Trimming pared 6 bases from V and 3 bases from J, leaving 12 bases between. Germline CDR1 reads SQVTM; CDR2 reads ANQGSEA. CDR3: CSVVRGDYEQYF. CDR3 DNA: TGCAGCGTCGTGAGGGGGGACTACGAGCAGTACTTC.

The J gene is TRBJ2-7, the V gene TRBV27; tentative D call: TRBD2 (5 bases). CDR1 and CDR2 (germline): MNHEY, SMNVEV (reference sequence). This CDR3 comprises 12 residues. Trimming removed 10 bases at V and 4 bases at J, with 14 bases between. CDR3 bases: TGTGCCACGAGCGGCGGATTATACGAGCAGTACTTC. This sequence encodes CATSGGLYEQYF.

The chain has TRBV27 and TRBJ2-5; no clear D. The CDR3 loop spans 13 amino acids. Looked up from germline, CDR1 is MNHEY and CDR2 is SMNVEV (reference sequence). Trimming removed 7 bases from V and 2 bases from J, with 11 bases in between. CDR3: CASKVLGQETQYF. In DNA, the CDR3 is TGTGCCAGCAAAGTCTTGGGTCAAGAGACCCAGTACTTC.

In nucleotides, the CDR3 is TGCAGCGTTGAAGAACCAGGGACCTACGAGCAGTACTTC. Residues: CSVEEPGTYEQYF. The V and J genes are TRBV29-1 and TRBJ2-7, with TRBD1 as a possible D gene (5 bases). The CDR3 has 13 amino acids. Germline V gene sequence: CDR1 SQVTM, CDR2 ANQGSEA. The V end lost 0 bases, the J end lost 2 bases, and 8 bases lay between the germline ends.

The chain is built from TRBV30 and TRBJ2-3; unclear D gene. V gave up 0 bases and J gave up 4 bases, with 5 bases separating them. Per germline, CDR1 GTSNPN and CDR2 SVGIG (reference sequence). The CDR3 totals 12 residues. Here the CDR3 reads CAWSVPPDTQYF. In nucleotides, the CDR3 is TGTGCCTGGAGTGTACCCCCAGATACGCAGTATTTT.

Details on this clone: One junction end does not reproduce the germline sequence, and a read error may be involved. J is TRBJ2-1 and V is TRBV4-3; 11 bases map to TRBD1. The length of the CDR3 is 13 residues. CDR1 is LGHNA, CDR2 YSLEER, per germline. The CDR3 spells CASSPKSGQGGVF. The CDR3 DNA reads as TGCGCCAGCAGTCCTAAGTCGGGACAGGGGGGAGTCTTC.

The genes are TRBV29-1 and TRBJ2-7; no definite D call. The germline CDR1 and CDR2 sequences are SQVTM and ANQGSEA. There are 13 residues in the CDR3. The V and J ends lost 0 bases and 1 base respectively, with 7 bases between them. The CDR3 sequence: CSVEDHLSYEQYF. The CDR3 DNA reads TGCAGCGTTGAAGATCACCTATCCTACGAGCAGTACTTC.

The chain couples TRBV19 to TRBJ1-1, with 7 bases aligning to TRBD1. The junction had 5 bases not matched to a gene; V was cut back by 4 bases and J by 3 bases. This CDR3 has 14 residues. In germline, CDR1 is LNHDA, CDR2 SQIVND (reference sequence). The CDR3 region is CASSTDRAYTEAFF. CDR3 DNA sequence: TGTGCCAGTAGTACAGACAGGGCCTACACTGAAGCTTTCTTT.

The V gene is TRBV5-1, the J gene TRBJ1-6; no clear D gene. The CDR3 has 15 amino acids. V was pared by 4 bases and J by 10 bases, with 18 bases between. Looked up from germline, CDR1 is SGHRS and CDR2 is YFSETQ. The CDR3 spells CASSGDPSAESPLHF. The DNA of the CDR3 is TGCGCCAGCAGCGGTGATCCGAGTGCTGAATCACCCCTCCACTTT.

The J gene is TRBJ1-2, the V gene TRBV15; D unresolved. Germline loops: CDR1 LNHNV, CDR2 YYDKDF (reference sequence). V was cut by 1 base and J by 6 bases, with 3 bases left in between. This CDR3 is 11 amino acids long. CDR3: CATSRGDGYTF. As DNA, the CDR3 is TGTGCCACCAGCAGAGGGGATGGCTACACCTTC.

The V call is TRBV15, the J call TRBJ2-1, with 9 nucleotides matching TRBD2. The germline CDR1 and CDR2 sequences are LNHNV and YYDKDF (reference sequence). The CDR3 extends over 14 amino acids. Trimming took 5 bases from V and 5 from J; bases not matched to a gene: 4. The CDR3 here is CATSGGTSHNEQFF. The CDR3 DNA is TGTGCCACCAGCGGGGGGACTAGCCACAATGAGCAGTTCTTC.

V and J are TRBV29-1 and TRBJ2-7; D gene uncertain. Trimming pared 5 bases from V and 2 bases from J, leaving 13 bases between. Germline values: CDR1 SQVTM, CDR2 ANQGSEA. The CDR3 runs to 13 residues. The CDR3 bases are TGCAGCGTTTGTAAAGGATCAGCCTACGAGCAGTACTTC. Its protein product is CSVCKGSAYEQYF.

This clone has only a few counts. This chain uses TRBV29-1 with TRBJ1-1; D is possibly TRBD1 (5 bases). The CDR3 is 12 residues long. Germline-derived CDR1 and CDR2 are SQVTM and ANQGSEA. Trimming shortened V by 2 bases and J by 3 bases, and 7 bases separated the two germline ends. The CDR3 spells CSVELTDTEAFF. CDR3 DNA: TGCAGCGTTGAATTGACAGACACTGAAGCTTTCTTT.

The J gene is TRBJ2-7, the V gene TRBV6-5; D gene ambiguous. This CDR3 is 12 amino acids long. Germline loops: CDR1 MNHEY, CDR2 SVGAGI. Trimming took 10 bases from V and 7 from J, leaving 17 bases between them. CDR3 loop: CATGPRVGEQYF. The CDR3 nucleotides read TGTGCCACCGGACCCCGGGTGGGGGAGCAGTACTTC.

Many counts were recorded for this clone. CDR3 amino acids: CASSFGKNEQYF. The CDR3 coding sequence is TGTGCCAGCAGTTTCGGAAAAAACGAGCAGTACTTC. This chain uses TRBV27 with TRBJ2-7; no definite D call. The V end lost 3 bases, the J end lost 5 bases, and 8 bases lay between the germline ends. The CDR3 has 12 residues. Germline V gene sequence: CDR1 MNHEY, CDR2 SMNVEV (reference sequence).

The table lists this clone with a count of one. This rearrangement joins TRBV29-1 to TRBJ2-1; D may match TRBD1 or TRBD2 (5 bases each). The CDR3 has 13 residues. Per germline, CDR1 SQVTM and CDR2 ANQGSEA. Trimming removed 3 bases from V and 6 bases from J, with 12 bases in between. The CDR3 DNA reads as TGCAGCGTTGAGTTGGCTGGGGGCAATGAGCAGTTCTTC. This sequence encodes CSVELAGGNEQFF.

The CDR3 sequence: CSVVSRGREQFF. CDR3 bases: TGCAGCGTTGTTTCCCGAGGCAGGGAGCAGTTCTTC. The chain uses TRBV29-1 and TRBJ2-1, with no clear D. CDR1 is SQVTM, CDR2 ANQGSEA, per germline. V was cut by 4 bases and J by 10 bases, with 14 bases left in between. This CDR3 has 12 amino acids.

The genes are TRBV27 and TRBJ1-2; D is perhaps TRBD1 (5 bases). The CDR3 runs to 13 residues. Germline values: CDR1 MNHEY, CDR2 SMNVEV (reference sequence). The V end lost 6 bases, the J end lost 8 bases, and 16 bases lay between the germline ends. This chain's CDR3 is CASSLPGLIGYTF. The CDR3 coding sequence is TGTGCCAGCAGCCTCCCAGGGCTAATAGGCTACACCTTC.

The chain recombines TRBV27 with TRBJ2-5; TRBD2 is a possible D gene (5 bases). Germline values: CDR1 MNHEY, CDR2 SMNVEV (reference sequence). V gave up 5 bases and J gave up 4 bases, with 17 bases separating them. The CDR3 spans 15 residues. Here the CDR3 DNA reads TGTGCCAGCAGTCCATTGACGGACGGAGGAGAGACCCAGTACTTC. This gives the protein CASSPLTDGGETQYF.

J is TRBJ2-7 and V is TRBV28, with 7 nucleotides matching TRBD2. The CDR3 totals 14 residues. After removal of 5 bases from V and 7 bases from J, the junction contained 11 bases not matched to a gene. Looked up from germline, CDR1 is MDHEN and CDR2 is SYDVKM. In DNA, the CDR3 is TGTGCCAGCAGTCCGGCGGGGGAAGCATGGGAGCAGTACTTC. Translating gives CASSPAGEAWEQYF.